This TCR beta chain appears in the sequencing data of a study of blood T cells in healthy people across ages. A second PCR, run for roughly 6 to 11 cycles, used a sample-barcoded 5' primer plus a J-beta primer mix. TCRdb redid the calling of the 5' RACE reads with MiXCR, one entry per CDR3 protein. This table has 1.5 million to 2 million distinct CDR3 sequences, around half appearing once. CDR1 is MGHRA and CDR2 is YSYEKL in the germline V gene. The CDR3 loop spans 16 amino acids. V was shortened by 0 bases and J by 3 bases, with 15 bases between the two germline ends. Donors each provided roughly 10 milliliters of peripheral blood.

The chain links TRBV4-1 to TRBJ2-7; tentatively, D is TRBD1 (5 bases). Sequences were obtained from blood. The origin of this receptor is a middle-aged woman in good health. The CDR3 bases are TGCGCCAGCAGCCAAGATGGGGCCGGCAGTTACTACGAGCAGTACTTC. Its protein is CASSQDGAGSYYEQYF.